This T cell receptor beta chain was sequenced in a study of T cell responses to AZD1222 COVID-19 vaccine. TCRdb's table, derived via immunoSEQ multiplex PCR, lists solely in-frame clones and lacks some. The sample has more than 110,000 clones; the top ten hold approximately 2%. Study-level findings and limits: Among spike-specific TCRs, nearly half reportedly target unmutated variant regions. Seropositive at baseline were only 5 or 6 AZD1222 recipients. Most donors were white British and more were female, and clonal diversity was possibly underestimated. With two AZD1222 doses given, Spike-specific TCR breadth and depth both rose.

As regards this clone: Its antigen is not identified.

CDR3 length: 13 residues. Germline V gives CDR1 GTSNPN, CDR2 SVGIG (reference sequence). Trimming took 2 bases from V and 6 from J, leaving 10 bases between them. The chain carries TRBV30 and TRBJ2-2; no reliable D call. The material sequenced was peripheral blood. The sequence was obtained from an adult in good health. CDR3 nucleotide sequence: TGTGCCTGGAGTCTAAGAGCCTCCGGGGAGCTGTTTTTT. Encoded protein: CAWSLRASGELFF.